Shown below are 17 T cell receptor beta chains from a single sample sequenced in a study of OX40 agonist ivuxolimab in advanced cancers. Assay: immunoSEQ multiplex PCR; the TCRdb copy retains only in-frame clones and omits some. The data contain 68,000 or so clones, roughly 82% of them singletons. Sample: CD4+ or CD8+ T cells sorted from blood, taken in a trial of the OX40 agonist ivuxolimab. The receptors were sampled from an adult with an advanced solid tumor such as melanoma, head and neck, liver or kidney cancer.

The chain has TRBV7-9 and TRBJ1-4, with 9 bases that match TRBD1. The CDR3 runs 14 residues. Looked up from germline, CDR1 is SEHNR and CDR2 is FQNEAQ (reference sequence). V was pared by 0 bases and J by 7 bases, with 0 bases of the junction left unmatched. The CDR3 loop is CASSLAGQGEKLFF. CDR3 nucleotides: TGTGCCAGCAGCTTAGCGGGACAGGGTGAAAAACTGTTTTTT.

This sequence joins TRBV7-9 and TRBJ2-5; 7 nucleotides align to TRBD1. Trimming at V came to 3 bases and at J to 5 bases, leaving 9 bases not matched to a gene. The V gene's germline CDR1 is SEHNR and CDR2 FQNEAQ (reference sequence). CDR3 length equals 15 residues. DNA of the CDR3: TGTGCCAGCAGCTTCCCGGGACAGCGGTGGGAGACCCAGTACTTC. This translates into CASSFPGQRWETQYF. Using reference TRBV7-9 and TRBJ2-5 for the parts outside the CDR3, the full variable domain is DTGVSQNPRHKITKRGQNVTFRCDPISEHNRLYWYRQTLGQGPEFLTYFQNEAQLEKSRLLSDRFSAERPKGSFSTLEIQRTEQGDSAMYLCASSFPGQRWETQYFGPGTRLLVL.

The chain links TRBV14 to TRBJ1-5; 8 positions match TRBD1. The V and J ends lost 1 base and 4 bases, in that order; junction bases with no gene match: 9. The CDR3 spans 17 residues. Looked up from germline, CDR1 is SGHDN and CDR2 is FVKESK. The CDR3 region has the DNA TGTGCCAGCAGCCAAGTTGCAGGGGGCGACGGGAATCAGCCCCAGCATTTT. It yields the protein CASSQVAGGDGNQPQHF.

This chain connects TRBV10-3 to TRBJ1-2; D gene uncertain. V was shortened by 1 base and J by 0 bases, with 9 bases between the two germline ends. Germline-derived CDR1 and CDR2 are ENHRY and SYGVKD. The CDR3 contains 15 residues. The CDR3 DNA sequence: TGTGCCATCAGTGAGTTGTCGGGAGCTAACTATGGCTACACCTTC. Translating gives CAISELSGANYGYTF.

The sample holds one count of this clone. DNA for the CDR3: TGTGCCAGCAGTGAAGGTTTAGGGACCCGAGGGGGGCCCCAGCATTTT. Translation: CASSEGLGTRGGPQHF. The chain is built from TRBV2 and TRBJ1-5; D possibly corresponds to TRBD1 (6 bases). Germline V gene sequence: CDR1 SNHLY, CDR2 FYNNEI. This CDR3 has 16 amino acids. V lost 1 base to trimming and J lost 9 bases, with 19 bases between them.

This clone appeared a few times. The V and J genes are TRBV19 and TRBJ1-6; unclear D gene. V was cut by 3 bases and J by 6 bases, with 12 bases left in between. The CDR3 length is 15 residues. CDR1 is LNHDA, CDR2 SQIVND, per germline (reference sequence). The DNA of the CDR3 is TGTGCCAGTAGTATCGGCGGAATAGCTAATTCACCCCTCCACTTT. Translated, it gives CASSIGGIANSPLHF.

The rearrangement links TRBV7-2 to TRBJ2-3; 7 nucleotides agree with TRBD2. The V gene's germline CDR1 is SGHTA and CDR2 FQGNSA. V dropped 3 bases and J dropped 5; count of bases not matched to a gene: 11. The CDR3 sequence is 16 residues long. The CDR3 loop is CASSFLGGGSKDTQYF. For the CDR3, the DNA is TGTGCCAGCAGCTTTTTGGGGGGGGGAAGTAAAGATACGCAGTATTTT.

The chain uses TRBV12-2 and TRBJ1-1. TRBV12-2 is flagged as a pseudogene. The CDR3 spans 13 residues. CDR3 loop: CASRLEGGTEAFF. The CDR3 DNA reads TGTGCAAGTCGCTTAGAAGGGGGGACTGAAGCTTTCTTT.

The CDR3 protein is CASSFWLDNEQFF. The CDR3 coding sequence is TGTGCCAGCAGCTTTTGGTTGGACAATGAGCAGTTCTTC. The rearrangement links TRBV7-9 to TRBJ2-1, with D uncertain. Germline V gives CDR1 SEHNR, CDR2 FQNEAQ (reference sequence). This CDR3 has 13 residues. The ends were cut back, 3 bases at V and 5 bases at J, with 8 bases in the middle.

CDR3 region: CASSFTSVQYF. Written as DNA, the CDR3 is TGTGCCAGCAGTTTTACCAGTGTGCAGTATTTT. V and J are TRBV26 and TRBJ2-3; the table assigns TRBD1, which was not confirmed against the DNA. TRBV26 is listed as a pseudogene. This CDR3 region has 11 residues.

The chain uses TRBV7-9 and TRBJ2-1, with a tentative D call TRBD2 (6 bases). The CDR3 consists of 13 residues. Germline values: CDR1 SEHNR, CDR2 FQNEAQ (reference sequence). Trimming removed 4 bases at V and 10 bases at J, with 14 bases between. CDR3 nucleotide sequence: TGTGCCAGCAGCTCGTATCAGGACTACGAGCAGTTCTTC. The encoded protein is CASSSYQDYEQFF.

The chain is built from TRBV6-5 and TRBJ2-7, with D perhaps matching TRBD1 or TRBD2 (5 bases each). The V end was cut by 6 bases, the J end by 1 base, with 7 bases between. The V gene's germline CDR1 is MNHEY and CDR2 SVGAGI. The CDR3 length is 12 residues. The CDR3 DNA reads as TGTGCCAGCAGGGGACGGTCCTACGAGCAGTACGTC. This sequence encodes CASRGRSYEQYV.

J is TRBJ2-3 and V is TRBV27; no clear D gene. Looked up from germline, CDR1 is MNHEY and CDR2 is SMNVEV (reference sequence). CDR3 size: 12 residues. Deletions cut 4 bases from V and 3 bases from J, with 5 bases between. This CDR3 is CASSSRTDTQYF. CDR3 DNA sequence: TGTGCCAGCAGTTCGCGAACAGATACGCAGTATTTT.

The V call is TRBV27, the J call TRBJ1-2; 12 nucleotides agree with TRBD1. V shed 4 bases, J shed 8 bases, and the junction held 5 bases outside the gene matches. This CDR3 is built from 14 residues. Germline CDR1 is MNHEY and CDR2 is SMNVEV (reference sequence). CDR3 sequence: CASSSGQGARGYTF. Written as DNA, the CDR3 is TGTGCCAGCAGTTCGGGACAGGGGGCGCGGGGCTACACCTTC.

V usage is TRBV7-9 and J usage is TRBJ2-3; tentative D call: TRBD1 (5 bases). V lost 0 bases, J lost 1 base, and 8 bases lay in between. The CDR3 contains 15 residues. CDR1 and CDR2 from the germline V gene are SEHNR and FQNEAQ (reference sequence). DNA for the CDR3: TGTGCCAGCAGCTTAGCGAAAGGGGGCACAGATACGCAGTATTTT. This codes for CASSLAKGGTDTQYF.

A single count supports this clone. This chain links TRBV6-5 with TRBJ1-3, with D unclear. From germline, CDR1 is MNHEY and CDR2 SVGAGI. V gave up 6 bases and J gave up 2 bases, with 8 bases separating them. The CDR3 is made up of 13 amino acids. The CDR3 nucleotides are TGTGCCAGCAGCTCCCAGGCTGGAAACACCATATATTTT. As protein: CASSSQAGNTIYF.

This chain links TRBV5-1 with TRBJ2-1, with TRBD1 as a possible D gene (6 bases). Germline V gene data show CDR1 as SGHRS and CDR2 as YFSETQ. Trimming shortened V by 0 bases and J by 7 bases, and 11 bases separated the two germline ends. This CDR3 contains 14 residues. CDR3: CASSLDREWNEQFF. CDR3 DNA: TGCGCCAGCAGCTTGGACAGGGAGTGGAATGAGCAGTTCTTC. Full variable domain (outside the CDR3, taken from reference TRBV5-1 and TRBJ2-1): KAGVTQTPRYLIKTRGQQVTLSCSPISGHRSVSWYQQTPGQGLQFLFEYFSETQRNKGNFPGRFSGRQFSNSRSEMNVSTLELGDSALYLCASSLDREWNEQFFGPGTRLTVL.